This T cell receptor (beta chain) was sequenced during a study of T cell repertoires in cytomegalovirus infection. Study in general: Matching HLA type, along with CMV infection, was indicated by public TCR beta signatures. General study results and limits: HLA-C-restricted CMV-specific TCR beta clonotypes were dominant in the ex vivo response. Adding up the frequency of public TCR beta families identified people who carried CMV plus the relevant HLA.

The V and J ends lost 5 bases and 9 bases, in that order; junction bases with no gene match: 6. This CDR3 comprises 13 residues. The germline gives CDR1 SEHNR, CDR2 FQNEAQ (reference sequence). This clonotype came up a few times. Its antigen is not identified. TCRdb itself ran the reads through MiXCR, one entry per CDR3 protein. The data contain about 740,000 distinct CDR3 sequences, 35% of them singletons. The specimen sequenced was PBMCs. The clonotype was recovered from a human donor in good health (CMV status not recorded). Some clones in this sample may be carry-over from other donors' samples. The chain joins TRBV7-9 to TRBJ2-2, with 7 bases that match TRBD1. This CDR3 is CASSLPTGRELFF. The DNA for the CDR3 is TGTGCCAGCAGCCTGCCGACAGGGAGGGAGCTGTTTTTT.